This T cell receptor (beta chain) is drawn from a study of cytomegalovirus exposure and HLA in healthy donors. Looking at the study overall: The roughly 120 million unique TCR beta sequences, from roughly 180 million T cells, were found by an earlier analysis.

The PCR contained 60 Vbeta and 13 Jbeta primers. Sequenced by immunoSEQ multiplex PCR; TCRdb stores in-frame clones only, minus some. Of around 150,000 clones listed, roughly 80% were seen once; the top ten hold 5.5% to 6%. Unrecorded immune exposures were likely, despite nominal health at sampling. The study's findings and limits: Association of roughly 17,000 TCR beta sequences with HLA alleles was found at 0.05 false discovery rate in a later analysis. Earlier analysis yielded a pattern in which most TCR beta V segments were productive about 87% or about 30% of the time.

Germline V CDR1 and CDR2: SGHAT, FQNNGV. This CDR3 has 12 amino acids. Comments on this clone: Antigen unknown. The junction does not match germline at one end; this may be a read error.

J is TRBJ2-5 and V is TRBV11-2, with unresolved D. Material: PBMCs. The sequence was collected from a man aged 25 to 40 in good health and CMV-seropositive. The CDR3 nucleotides read TGTGCCACCAGCCGAGGCTGGGAGACCCAGTACTTC. Residues: CATSRGWETQYF. The full variable domain, its missing parts supplied by reference TRBV11-2 and TRBJ2-5, is EAGVAQSPRYKIIEKRQSVAFWCNPISGHATLYWYQQILGQGPKLLIQFQNNGVVDDSQLPKDRFSAERLKGVDSTLKIQPAKLEDSAVYLCATSRGWETQYFGPGTRLLVL.